The entry below describes one T cell receptor beta chain. Its antigen is still unknown. The entry originates in a study of long-term antiretroviral therapy in people with HIV. Overall study results and limits: Pre-ART expanded clones dominated the repertoire at every time point. In samples taken after ART, diversity increased but remained below transplant donor control levels. CDR3 lengths in HIV samples spanned a narrower range than controls.

The CDR3 loop spans 15 amino acids. CDR1 is MNHEY, CDR2 SVGAGI, per germline. The ends lost 6 bases at V and 4 bases at J; junction bases unmatched: 5. Samples were assayed with immunoSEQ v3.0 at survey level. Sequencing of each sample targeted 40,000-50,000 T-cell genomes. TCRdb's copy holds only in-frame clones and misses some; the assay was immunoSEQ multiplex PCR. The sample has some 40,000 clones; roughly four fifths are singletons. The genes are TRBV6-5 and TRBJ2-1, with TRBD2 matching 11 bases. The input for sequencing was unsorted PBMCs, taken 1 year after starting antiretroviral therapy. The sequence was obtained from a young man with HIV. The CDR3 DNA sequence: TGTGCCAGCAGGGAGGGACTAGCGGAATACAATGAGCAGTTCTTC. As protein: CASREGLAEYNEQFF.